Sequencing of this T cell receptor beta chain was carried out in a study of resident and recirculating memory T cells in vitiligo. Study summary: Samples were epidermis from two lesional and two nonlesional sites, plus PBMCs.

Remarks on this clone: As yet, its antigen is unknown.

Overall study results and limits: Non-conserved TCRs across sites and patients suggested distinct clones per lesion.

Patients who had received treatment within the previous three months were excluded. Measured with immunoSEQ multiplex PCR; TCRdb has only the in-frame clones, and not every one. The sample gives around 76,000 clones, about 89% of which show up once; roughly 5% is in the top ten. This CDR3 contains 15 residues. Germline V gives CDR1 MNHNS, CDR2 SASEGT. With 5 bases removed from V and 0 bases from J, the gap between germline ends came to 11 bases. The chain links TRBV6-1 to TRBJ1-3; D is possibly TRBD1 (5 bases). This clonotype was sampled from a male donor with vitiligo. Sequencing used blood. This chain's CDR3 is CASSFDSFSGNTIYF. As DNA, the CDR3 is TGTGCCAGCAGTTTCGACAGCTTCTCTGGAAACACCATATATTTT.